This T cell receptor beta chain derives from a study of beta chain features in type 1 diabetes. This clone was seen ten or more times. Its antigen is not identified. Study results and limitations: TCRB CDR3s from Type 1 diabetes patients were moderately but significantly shorter in all four CD4+ subsets.

The isolated RNA, all of it, was reverse transcribed, so expressed TCRB transcripts were what got sequenced. The table came from immunoSEQ multiplex PCR; TCRdb's copy has only in-frame clones and leaves some out. The data contain nearly 350,000 clones, roughly 8% of them singletons. The TCR was taken from a woman between 18 and 30 years old in good health. Specimen: central memory CD4+ T cells from blood.

The DNA of the CDR3 is TGTGCCAGCAGTCGCGGGAGACTAAATGAGCAGTTCTTC. Residues: CASSRGRLNEQFF. This chain connects TRBV2 to TRBJ2-1; 7 bases agree with TRBD2. CDR1 is SNHLY and CDR2 is FYNNEI in the germline V gene. Losses at the gene ends were 5 bases for V and 7 bases for J; bases not matched to a gene: 5. The CDR3 covers 13 residues.